The clone carrying this T cell receptor beta chain was recorded a few times. Its antigen is unknown. The table came from immunoSEQ multiplex PCR; TCRdb's copy has only in-frame clones and leaves some out. The sample lists about 59,000 clones, about nine tenths occurring once. This sample stems from a study of T cells in localized non-small cell lung cancer. This CDR3 comprises 14 residues. Germline CDR1 and CDR2: MDHEN and SYDVKM. V lost 7 bases to trimming and J lost 1 base; unmatched junction nucleotides: 4. Study results and limitations: The study linked higher blood T cell density to longer overall survival.

Sequencing used peripheral blood, obtained before any cancer treatment. The chain joins TRBV28 to TRBJ1-3; 7 positions agree with TRBD1. The clonotype comes from a woman between 35 and 75 years old with stage I lung adenocarcinoma. The CDR3 DNA reads as TGTGCCAGCACGAAGGGGGCTTCTGGAAACACCATATATTTT. Protein product: CASTKGASGNTIYF.